Each of the 17 T cell receptor beta chains below was sequenced from the same sample in a study of CD8+ T cells in alopecia areata. Following RNA extraction, reverse transcription yielded cDNA that acted as the sequencing template. TCRdb keeps only in-frame clones here, not all; method: immunoSEQ multiplex PCR. The sample has around 210,000 clones, roughly three fifths seen once. Sequences were obtained from CD8+ T cells sorted from blood. The receptors were gathered from a human donor in good health.

The chain is built from TRBV29-1 and TRBJ2-5; TRBD2 agrees at 9 bases. The length of the CDR3 is 16 residues. J gave up 1 base and V 2 bases, and 8 bases lay outside the gene matches. From germline, CDR1 is SQVTM and CDR2 ANQGSEA. CDR3 in amino acids: CSVEMSSGGVQETQYF. In DNA, the CDR3 is TGCAGCGTTGAAATGAGTAGCGGGGGAGTCCAAGAGACCCAGTACTTC.

The V gene is TRBV6-1, the J gene TRBJ1-4; D ambiguous. There are 11 residues in the CDR3. V lost 8 bases and J 8 bases, leaving 9 bases between the germline ends. Germline CDR1 and CDR2: MNHNS and SASEGT. The CDR3 DNA sequence: TGTGCCAGCGGGTTTCGGGAAAAACTGTTTTTT. Residues: CASGFREKLFF.

In its sample, this clone was seen a few times. The chain uses TRBV13 and TRBJ1-3; weak D call: TRBD1 (5 bases). The CDR3 is 17 residues long. The germline V and J ends were trimmed by 4 bases and 1 base, with 17 bases remaining between them. Germline V gene lookup returns CDR1 PRHDT and CDR2 FYEKMQ (reference sequence). For the CDR3, the DNA is TGTGCCAGCAGCTCCACTCAATCGGGGCCATCTGGAAACACCATATATTTT. This sequence encodes CASSSTQSGPSGNTIYF.

Only a few counts were recorded for this clone. The chain links TRBV5-8 to TRBJ2-7; no clear D gene. The ends were cut back, 4 bases at V and 3 bases at J, with 8 bases in the middle. Germline V gene sequence: CDR1 SGHTS, CDR2 YDEGEE. This CDR3 is 12 amino acids long. CDR3 sequence: CASSLIGYEQYF. CDR3 coding DNA: TGTGCCAGCAGCCTAATTGGCTACGAGCAGTACTTC.

With regard to this clone: This sample includes further DNA sequences coding for the same CDR3. The rearrangement links TRBV5-6 to TRBJ2-7; 11 bases match TRBD1. V shed 4 bases and J 2 bases; nucleotides not matched to a gene: 2. Germline V gene sequence: CDR1 SGHDT, CDR2 YYEEEE. This CDR3 comprises 14 residues. The DNA of the CDR3 is TGTGCCAGCAGCCCGGGACAGGGGGCCTACGAGCAGTACTTC. Its translation is CASSPGQGAYEQYF. The variable domain in full, with the rest retrieved from reference TRBV5-6 and TRBJ2-7, is DAGVTQSPTHLIKTRGQQVTLRCSPKSGHDTVSWYQQALGQGPQFIFQYYEEEERQRGNFPDRFSGHQFPNYSSELNVNALLLGDSALYLCASSPGQGAYEQYFGPGTRLTVT.

The sample holds a few counts of this clone. The chain links TRBV11-2 to TRBJ2-7, with TRBD1 matching 9 bases. Trimming took 4 bases from V and 1 from J; bases not matched to a gene: 2. The germline V gene encodes CDR1 SGHAT and CDR2 FQNNGV. The CDR3 loop spans 14 amino acids. The CDR3 bases are TGTGCCAGCAGCTCGGACAGGGGATCCTACGAGCAGTACTTC. Its translation: CASSSDRGSYEQYF.

This clone was seen a few times. The gene calls are TRBV6-1 and TRBJ2-7; D remains ambiguous. Trimming took off 8 bases at V and 2 bases at J, with 16 bases between the two ends. The V gene's germline CDR1 is MNHNS and CDR2 SASEGT. This CDR3 is built from 14 residues. CDR3 DNA: TGTGCCAGCTGTAGTGTCCTAAGCCCCTACGAGCAGTACTTC. It encodes CASCSVLSPYEQYF.

V is TRBV10-2 and J is TRBJ1-1, with unresolved D. Trimming took off 5 bases at V and 0 bases at J, with 1 base between the two ends. CDR3 length: 11 residues. Germline values: CDR1 WSHSY, CDR2 SAAADI. This CDR3 is CASSMNTEAFF. CDR3 DNA: TGCGCCAGCAGTATGAACACTGAAGCTTTCTTT.

In its sample, this clone was seen a few times. The rearrangement joins TRBV9 to TRBJ1-2; D not resolved. The germline V gene has CDR1 SGDLS and CDR2 YYNGEE. Deletions cut 0 bases from V and 0 bases from J, with 9 bases between. The CDR3 has 15 residues. The CDR3 DNA sequence: TGTGCCAGCAGCGTAGCTTCGGTAGCTAACTATGGCTACACCTTC. Protein: CASSVASVANYGYTF.

The J gene is TRBJ2-5, the V gene TRBV6-6, with TRBD2 matching over 9 bases. Looked up from germline, CDR1 is MNHNY and CDR2 is SVGAGI (reference sequence). J was trimmed by 12 bases and V by 4 bases; bases with no gene match: 6. The CDR3 has 12 amino acids. The CDR3 here is CASSWVAGEEYF. The CDR3, as DNA: TGTGCCAGCAGTTGGGTAGCGGGGGAGGAGTACTTC.

This clone was counted between two and nine times. This chain uses TRBV7-9 with TRBJ2-7, with unresolved D. The germline V gene has CDR1 SEHNR and CDR2 FQNEAQ (reference sequence). Deletions cut 4 bases from V and 3 bases from J, with 7 bases between. The CDR3 sequence is 12 residues long. CDR3 sequence (DNA): TGTGCCAGCAGCTCAGACCGCTACGAGCAGTACTTC. This sequence encodes CASSSDRYEQYF.

The V and J genes are TRBV9 and TRBJ1-1; TRBD1 might be the D (6 bases). Germline CDR1 and CDR2: SGDLS and YYNGEE. V gave up 2 bases and J gave up 4 bases, with 9 bases separating them. The length of the CDR3 is 13 residues. In DNA form, the CDR3 reads TGTGCCAGCAGCGTCGGACAGCTCACTGAAGCTTTCTTT. Its protein product is CASSVGQLTEAFF.

This chain joins TRBV25-1 and TRBJ2-5; 8 bases match TRBD1. V lost 8 bases and J lost 5; bases outside the gene matches: 7. CDR1 and CDR2 from the germline V gene are MGHDK and SYGVNS. The CDR3 totals 13 residues. CDR3 bases: TGTGCCAGCGGGTCAGGGGGCGTGGAGACCCAGTACTTC. The encoded protein is CASGSGGVETQYF.

Note on this clone: The junction departs from germline at one end; a sequencing error may be responsible. CDR3 coding DNA: TGCGCCAGAAGTGGTCTCCAAGAGACCCAGTACTTC. It translates to CARSGLQETQYF. V gene TRBV10-2 combines with J gene TRBJ2-5; D not certain. The germline V gene has CDR1 WSHSY and CDR2 SAAADI. The CDR3 totals 12 residues.

This clone has more than one count but fewer than ten. This chain links TRBV5-6 with TRBJ1-6, with D possibly matching TRBD1 (5 bases). This CDR3 spans 17 amino acids. V was pared by 4 bases and J by 6 bases, with 20 bases between. The V gene's germline CDR1 is SGHDT and CDR2 YYEEEE. CDR3 residues: CASSPAGGGIGNSPLHF. CDR3 nucleotide sequence: TGTGCCAGCAGCCCCGCGGGGGGTGGAATTGGTAATTCACCCCTCCACTTT.

This chain's CDR3 is CAGTLAGANTGELFF. CDR3 DNA sequence: TGTGCCGGGACCCTAGCGGGGGCGAACACCGGGGAGCTGTTTTTT. The V and J genes are TRBV30 and TRBJ2-2; 10 nucleotides match TRBD2. The junction had 6 bases not matched to a gene; V was cut back by 8 bases and J by 0 bases. This CDR3 is 15 amino acids long. CDR1 and CDR2 (germline): GTSNPN, SVGIG (reference sequence).

This clone occurred once. The genes are TRBV15 and TRBJ1-5; D is uncertain. The length of the CDR3 is 14 residues. With 5 bases removed from V and 1 base from J, the gap between germline ends came to 9 bases. Germline-derived CDR1 and CDR2 are LNHNV and YYDKDF (reference sequence). The CDR3 DNA sequence: TGTGCCACCAGCGGTGATTCGAGCAATCAGCCCCAGCATTTT. Encoded protein: CATSGDSSNQPQHF.